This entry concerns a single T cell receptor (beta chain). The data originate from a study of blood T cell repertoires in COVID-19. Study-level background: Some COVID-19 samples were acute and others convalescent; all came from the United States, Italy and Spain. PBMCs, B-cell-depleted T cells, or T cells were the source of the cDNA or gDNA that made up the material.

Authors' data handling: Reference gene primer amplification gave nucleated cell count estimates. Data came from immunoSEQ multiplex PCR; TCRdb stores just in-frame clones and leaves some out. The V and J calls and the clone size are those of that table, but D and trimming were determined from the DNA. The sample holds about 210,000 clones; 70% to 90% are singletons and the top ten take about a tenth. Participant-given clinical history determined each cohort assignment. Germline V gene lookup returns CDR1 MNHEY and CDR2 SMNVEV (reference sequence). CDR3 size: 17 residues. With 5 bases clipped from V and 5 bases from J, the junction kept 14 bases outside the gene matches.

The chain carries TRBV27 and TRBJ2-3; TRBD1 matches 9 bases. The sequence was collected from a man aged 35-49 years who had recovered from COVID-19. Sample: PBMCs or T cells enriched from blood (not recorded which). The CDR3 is CASSSGWRGQGLDTQYF. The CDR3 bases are TGTGCCAGCAGTAGTGGTTGGCGGGGACAGGGATTAGATACGCAGTATTTT.